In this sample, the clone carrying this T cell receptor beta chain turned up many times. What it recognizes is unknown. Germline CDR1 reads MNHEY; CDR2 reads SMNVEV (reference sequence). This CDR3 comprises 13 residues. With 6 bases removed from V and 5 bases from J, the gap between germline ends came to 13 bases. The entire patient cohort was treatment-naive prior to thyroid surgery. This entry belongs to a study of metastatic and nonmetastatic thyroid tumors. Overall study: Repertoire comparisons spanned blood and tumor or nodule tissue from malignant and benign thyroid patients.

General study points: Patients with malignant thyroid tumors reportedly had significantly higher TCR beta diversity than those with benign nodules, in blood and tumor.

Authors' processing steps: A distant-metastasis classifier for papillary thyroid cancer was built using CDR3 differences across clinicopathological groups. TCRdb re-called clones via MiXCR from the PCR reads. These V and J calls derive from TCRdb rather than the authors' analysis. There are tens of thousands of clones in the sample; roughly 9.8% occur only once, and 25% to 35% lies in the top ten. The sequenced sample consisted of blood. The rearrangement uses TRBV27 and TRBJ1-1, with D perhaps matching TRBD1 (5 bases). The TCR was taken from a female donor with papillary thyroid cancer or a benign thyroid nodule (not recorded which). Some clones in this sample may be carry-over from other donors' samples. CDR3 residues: CASRPGPGTEAFF. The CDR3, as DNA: TGTGCCAGCAGACCGGGACCAGGGACTGAAGCTTTCTTT.